What follows are 15 T cell receptor beta chains derived from one specimen sequenced in a study of OX40 agonist ivuxolimab in advanced cancers. Only in-frame clones appear in the TCRdb table, and some are missing; sequencing was by immunoSEQ multiplex PCR. The sample comprises 55,000 to 70,000 clones, approximately 83% of which are singletons, and around 4.3% rests with the top ten. The sequencing here drew on CD4+ or CD8+ T cells sorted from blood, taken in a trial of the OX40 agonist ivuxolimab. The source of these receptors is an adult with an advanced solid tumor such as melanoma, head and neck, liver or kidney cancer.

The V call is TRBV28, the J call TRBJ1-1; D is unclear. Germline CDR1 reads MDHEN; CDR2 reads SYDVKM. The CDR3 is 14 residues long. V lost 3 bases to trimming and J lost 4 bases, with 12 bases between them. The CDR3 spells CASSFVREGTEAFF. The CDR3 bases are TGTGCCAGCAGTTTCGTCCGGGAGGGCACTGAAGCTTTCTTT.

This chain connects TRBV7-2 to TRBJ2-5; 7 bases agree with TRBD2. Germline CDR1 and CDR2: SGHTA and FQGNSA. This CDR3 contains 13 residues. V lost 3 bases to trimming and J lost 3 bases; unmatched junction nucleotides: 1. CDR3: CASSFLAEETQYF. The DNA for the CDR3 is TGTGCCAGCAGCTTCCTAGCGGAAGAGACCCAGTACTTC. Supplemented by reference TRBV7-2 and TRBJ2-5, the full variable domain reads GAGVSQSPSNKVTEKGKDVELRCDPISGHTALYWYRQSLGQGLEFLIYFQGNSAPDKSGLPSDRFSAERTGGSVSTLTIQRTQQEDSAVYLCASSFLAEETQYFGPGTRLLVL.

V gene TRBV6-1 combines with J gene TRBJ1-1; possible D gene TRBD1, 6 bases. Trimming pared 5 bases from V and 4 bases from J, leaving 17 bases between. The CDR3 runs 15 residues. Germline V gene lookup returns CDR1 MNHNS and CDR2 SASEGT. In nucleotides, the CDR3 is TGTGCCAGCAGTAAAACAGGGCATCCGGCCACTGAAGCTTTCTTT. This encodes CASSKTGHPATEAFF.

V gene TRBV10-3 combines with J gene TRBJ2-3; D remains ambiguous. The length of the CDR3 is 14 residues. Germline V CDR1 and CDR2: ENHRY, SYGVKD. V dropped 0 bases and J dropped 0 bases, with 4 bases sitting between them. The CDR3 spells CAISESVSTDTQYF. Written as DNA, the CDR3 is TGTGCCATCAGTGAGTCAGTCAGCACAGATACGCAGTATTTT.

This chain joins TRBV27 and TRBJ2-3; weak D call: TRBD2 (5 bases). The CDR3 is 17 residues long. V was clipped by 6 bases and J by 1 base, with 20 bases between them. The germline CDR1 and CDR2 sequences are MNHEY and SMNVEV (reference sequence). The CDR3, as DNA: TGTGCCAGCAGGTCCTCCGGCTGGGAGCAGGGCACAGATACGCAGTATTTT. Protein product: CASRSSGWEQGTDTQYF.

The CDR3 sequence is CASSQMSDSYEQYF. CDR3 nucleotides: TGCGCCAGCAGCCAAATGTCGGACTCCTACGAGCAGTACTTC. The rearrangement links TRBV4-1 to TRBJ2-7; no reliable D call. Germline V gene sequence: CDR1 MGHRA, CDR2 YSYEKL. The V end was cut by 2 bases, the J end by 0 bases, with 8 bases between. This CDR3 has 14 amino acids.

The rearrangement links TRBV19 to TRBJ1-1, with 7 bases aligning to TRBD1. Germline loops: CDR1 LNHDA, CDR2 SQIVND (reference sequence). Germline trimming cut 5 bases from V and 1 base from J; bases unmatched to any gene: 10. The CDR3 spans 16 residues. The DNA for the CDR3 is TGTGCCAGTAGTCCCCGGCAGGGACAGAGGAACACTGAAGCTTTCTTT. Translated, it gives CASSPRQGQRNTEAFF. Supplemented by reference TRBV19 and TRBJ1-1, the full variable domain reads DGGITQSPKYLFRKEGQNVTLSCEQNLNHDAMYWYRQDPGQGLRLIYYSQIVNDFQKGDIAEGYSVSREKKESFPLTVTSAQKNPTAFYLCASSPRQGQRNTEAFFGQGTRLTVV.

This sequence joins TRBV9 and TRBJ2-1; D remains ambiguous. The length of the CDR3 is 14 residues. The germline V gene has CDR1 SGDLS and CDR2 YYNGEE. Trimming shortened V by 1 base and J by 7 bases, and 12 bases separated the two germline ends. CDR3 amino acids: CASSVNGEGNEQFF. The CDR3 DNA reads TGTGCCAGCAGCGTAAATGGGGAAGGGAATGAGCAGTTCTTC.

On this clone: Distinct nucleotide sequences in the sample also encode this CDR3. The genes are TRBV7-9 and TRBJ2-5; D is unclear. V was clipped by 2 bases and J by 5 bases, with 6 bases between them. The CDR3 sequence is 12 residues long. The germline CDR1 and CDR2 sequences are SEHNR and FQNEAQ (reference sequence). Here the CDR3 reads CASSLLGETQYF. Written as DNA, the CDR3 is TGTGCCAGCAGCTTACTAGGGGAGACCCAGTACTTC.

The chain employs TRBV11-2 and TRBJ1-5; D remains unclear. CDR3 length: 15 residues. V was pared by 1 base and J by 5 bases, with 12 bases between. Germline lookup yields CDR1 SGHAT and CDR2 FQNNGV. DNA of the CDR3: TGTGCCAGCAGCTTAGTGGGAGGACCCCATCAGCCCCAGCATTTT. Translated: CASSLVGGPHQPQHF.

This clone was counted between two and nine times. The V call is TRBV5-6, the J call TRBJ1-2; 9 bases line up with TRBD1. The CDR3 runs 13 residues. V was clipped by 0 bases and J by 6 bases; unmatched bases: 0. Germline V gene data show CDR1 as SGHDT and CDR2 as YYEEEE. The CDR3 protein is CASSLDRGHGYTF. CDR3 DNA sequence: TGTGCCAGCAGCTTGGACAGGGGGCATGGCTACACCTTC.

The chain recombines TRBV15 with TRBJ2-7, with 14 nucleotides matching TRBD2. Germline V gene sequence: CDR1 LNHNV, CDR2 YYDKDF (reference sequence). The CDR3 loop spans 17 amino acids. The junction had 5 bases not matched to a gene; V was cut back by 1 base and J by 3 bases. The CDR3 region is CATSRARGTSGGYEQYF. The CDR3 region has the DNA TGTGCCACCAGCAGAGCAAGGGGGACTAGCGGGGGCTACGAGCAGTACTTC. Full variable domain (remainder filled in from reference TRBV15 and TRBJ2-7): DAMVIQNPRYQVTQFGKPVTLSCSQTLNHNVMYWYQQKSSQAPKLLFHYYDKDFNNEADTPDNFQSRRPNTSFCFLDIRSPGLGDTAMYLCATSRARGTSGGYEQYFGPGTRLTVT.

This clone appeared a single time. The chain combines TRBV11-2 with TRBJ2-7; D remains unclear. V was shortened by 1 base and J by 5 bases, with 12 bases between the two germline ends. The CDR3 is 14 amino acids. CDR1 is SGHAT, CDR2 FQNNGV, per germline. The CDR3: CASSLGSKGNEQYF. The CDR3 DNA reads TGTGCCAGCAGCTTAGGGAGTAAAGGTAACGAGCAGTACTTC.

This chain's CDR3 is CASSLEVYGYTF. DNA for the CDR3: TGTGCCAGCAGCTTAGAGGTTTATGGCTACACCTTC. The chain uses TRBV7-9 and TRBJ1-2, with D hard to call. The CDR3 contains 12 residues. Trimming pared 1 base from V and 5 bases from J, leaving 5 bases between. Germline-derived CDR1 and CDR2 are SEHNR and FQNEAQ (reference sequence).

The CDR3: CASSPAVTSSSYNEQFF. The CDR3 nucleotides read TGTGCCAGCAGCCCGGCCGTGACTAGCTCCTCCTACAATGAGCAGTTCTTC. The J gene is TRBJ2-1, the V gene TRBV5-8, with 7 bases that match TRBD2. The V gene's germline CDR1 is SGHTS and CDR2 YDEGEE. The CDR3 length is 17 residues. V dropped 4 bases and J dropped 0; count of bases not matched to a gene: 10.